This TCR beta chain emerged from a study of blood T cell repertoires in COVID-19. CDR3 length equals 15 residues. The germline V gene encodes CDR1 MNHEY and CDR2 SVGAGI. V lost 7 bases and J lost 4, with 16 bases in between. Per the original methods: Amplifying reference gene primers gave estimates of nucleated cell counts. Generated by immunoSEQ multiplex PCR, the TCRdb table keeps only in-frame clones and is missing some. D and trimming come from the DNA, and the V and J calls and clone size come from that table. The table has fewer than 35,000 clones, roughly 88% seen once; the top ten hold less than 15%.

This clonotype was obtained from a human donor in a cohort sampled during active COVID-19. The chain has TRBV6-5 and TRBJ1-4; D perhaps matches TRBD1 (5 bases). The sample was peripheral blood. CDR3 region: CASIIRQSLNEKLFF. Here the CDR3 DNA reads TGTGCCAGCATAATACGACAGAGCCTTAATGAAAAACTGTTTTTT.